The entry below describes one T cell receptor beta chain. Antigen specificity is unknown. Trimming removed 4 bases from V and 5 bases from J, with 12 bases in between. Germline V gene sequence: CDR1 SEHNR, CDR2 FQNEAQ (reference sequence). The CDR3 is 14 residues long. The data originate from a study of STAT5B mutations in CD4+ large granular lymphocyte leukemia. General observations from the study: Top patient clones used TRBV06 genes more often: 8/27 versus 2/35 in controls. No patients shared main leukemic clonotypes, though less than 30% appeared at low frequency elsewhere.

In the original workflow: A productive frequency of 2.59 x 10-5 was the lowest detectable. Clones were sequenced by immunoSEQ multiplex PCR, and TCRdb holds only the in-frame ones, with some missing. That table is the source of V, J and clone size, and D and trimming were worked out from the DNA. Among about 38,000 clones, roughly 85% were seen once, and the ten largest hold 1% to 1.5%. The J gene is TRBJ1-3, the V gene TRBV7-9; D ambiguous. Sequencing used CD4+ T cells from blood buffy coats. The clonotype was recovered from a human donor in good health. CDR3 coding DNA: TGTGCCAGCAGCTCTTCCGATCAAAGAAACACCATATATTTT. It codes for CASSSSDQRNTIYF.